This TCR beta chain was retrieved from a study of Graves' ophthalmopathy and Graves' hyperthyroidism. This clonotype was observed many times. Its antigen is unknown. RNA transcripts were the source from which TCR beta CDR3 regions were amplified. HTBI primers were employed in first-round RT-PCR, then a second-round multiplex PCR followed. TCRdb reprocessed the multiplex PCR reads via MiXCR and lists one record per CDR3 protein. Of some 520,000 distinct CDR3 sequences detected, approximately 14% appear once; the ten largest clones hold roughly 9.8%. Deletions cut 5 bases from V and 0 bases from J, with 11 bases between. The CDR3 runs 14 residues. The germline CDR1 and CDR2 sequences are SGHAT and FQNNGV. General study results and limits: Among thyroid clonotypes expanded above 0.001 frequency, most also appeared in blood.

This TCR was recovered from a woman aged 25-40 years with Graves' ophthalmopathy. Specimen: blood. The chain links TRBV11-2 to TRBJ2-7; D tentatively fits TRBD1 or TRBD2 (5 bases each). The CDR3 reads CASSAGTGSYEQYF. As DNA, the CDR3 is TGTGCCAGCAGCGCCGGGACGGGCTCCTACGAGCAGTACTTC.